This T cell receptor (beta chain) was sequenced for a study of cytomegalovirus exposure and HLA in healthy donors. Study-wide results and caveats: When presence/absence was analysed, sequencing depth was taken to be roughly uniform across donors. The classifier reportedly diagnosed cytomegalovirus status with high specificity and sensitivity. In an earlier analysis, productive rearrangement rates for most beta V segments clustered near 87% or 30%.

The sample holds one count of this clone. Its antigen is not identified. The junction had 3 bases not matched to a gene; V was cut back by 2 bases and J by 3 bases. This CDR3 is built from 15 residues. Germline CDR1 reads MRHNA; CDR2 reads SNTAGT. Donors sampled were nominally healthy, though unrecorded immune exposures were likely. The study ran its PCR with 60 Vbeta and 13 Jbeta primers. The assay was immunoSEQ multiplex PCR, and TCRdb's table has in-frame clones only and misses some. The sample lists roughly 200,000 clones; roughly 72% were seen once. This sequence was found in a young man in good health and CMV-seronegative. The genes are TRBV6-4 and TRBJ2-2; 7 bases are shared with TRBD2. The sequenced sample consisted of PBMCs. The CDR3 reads CASSDLAEHTGELFF. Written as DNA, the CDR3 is TGTGCCAGCAGTGACCTAGCGGAGCACACCGGGGAGCTGTTTTTT.